These T cell receptor beta chains were read from a single sample in a study of Ad26.COV2.S vaccination and SARS-CoV-2 variants. The method was immunoSEQ multiplex PCR; TCRdb's version includes in-frame clones alone and lacks a portion of them. The sample has some 330,000 clones, almost 90% seen once. The starting material was peripheral blood, obtained in a trial of Ad26.COV2.S vaccine versus placebo. These receptors originate from a person aged 18-60 years who received the Ad26.COV2.S COVID-19 vaccine or a placebo. CDR3s include the opening cysteine and the closing phenylalanine or tryptophan. A D gene is named only where the DNA matches it firmly. Some rows mark clone size as missing; the rest say once, few, many or name a class of expanded clone.

D gene: -
J gene: TRBJ1-2
clone size: once
V gene: TRBV29-1
CDR3 length: 12
CDR3 protein: CSVAGTHYGYTF
CDR3 DNA: TGCAGCGTTGCAGGGACCCACTATGGCTACACCTTC

D gene: TRBD1
J gene: TRBJ2-5
clone size: -
V gene: TRBV6-5
CDR3 length: 15
CDR3 protein: CASSFRTGAAVTQYF
CDR3 DNA: TGTGCCAGCAGTTTCCGGACAGGGGCCGCGGTGACCCAGTACTTC

D gene: TRBD2
J gene: TRBJ2-3
clone size: -
V gene: TRBV5-1
CDR3 length: 16
CDR3 protein: CASSELTSGGSDTQYF
CDR3 DNA: TGCGCCAGCAGCGAATTGACTAGCGGGGGGTCAGATACGCAGTATTTT

D gene: -
J gene: TRBJ1-1
clone size: once
V gene: TRBV6-6
CDR3 length: 13
CDR3 protein: CASSYDRTVEAFF
CDR3 DNA: TGTGCCAGCAGTTACGACAGGACGGTGGAAGCTTTCTTT

D gene: -
J gene: TRBJ1-1
clone size: -
V gene: TRBV7-9
CDR3 length: 12
CDR3 protein: CASSLAVTEAFF
CDR3 DNA: TGTGCCAGCAGCTTAGCGGTGACTGAAGCTTTCTTT

D gene: -
J gene: TRBJ1-4
clone size: -
V gene: TRBV4-1
CDR3 length: 17
CDR3 protein: CASSPTNPTGYDEKLFF
CDR3 DNA: TGCGCCAGCAGCCCTACCAACCCTACAGGGTACGATGAAAAACTGTTTTTT

D gene: -
J gene: TRBJ1-4
clone size: -
V gene: TRBV15
CDR3 length: 14
CDR3 protein: CATSLGRRDEKLFF
CDR3 DNA: TGTGCCACCTCCCTGGGAAGGAGGGATGAAAAACTGTTTTTT

D gene: TRBD1
J gene: TRBJ1-6
clone size: -
V gene: TRBV19
CDR3 length: 16
CDR3 protein: CASSPDGGQGNSPLHF
CDR3 DNA: TGTGCCAGTAGCCCGGATGGAGGACAGGGAAATTCACCCCTCCACTTT

D gene: -
J gene: TRBJ1-3
clone size: -
V gene: TRBV5-1
CDR3 length: 15
CDR3 protein: CASSRRPGEENTIYF
CDR3 DNA: TGCGCCAGCAGCCGCAGACCTGGGGAGGAAAACACCATATATTTT

D gene: TRBD1
J gene: TRBJ1-5
clone size: -
V gene: TRBV6-2/TRBV6-3
CDR3 length: 14
CDR3 protein: CASSRQGLNQPQHF
CDR3 DNA: TGTGCCAGCAGTAGACAGGGCCTCAATCAGCCCCAGCATTTT

D gene: -
J gene: TRBJ1-2
clone size: -
V gene: TRBV27
CDR3 length: 15
CDR3 protein: CASSPGSGGVYGYTF
CDR3 DNA: TGTGCCAGCAGCCCCGGTTCGGGAGGGGTCTATGGCTACACCTTC

D gene: -
J gene: TRBJ2-5
clone size: many
V gene: TRBV28
CDR3 length: 16
CDR3 protein: CASSRNPGQLEETQYF
CDR3 DNA: TGTGCCAGCAGTCGAAACCCCGGACAGTTAGAAGAGACCCAGTACTTC

D gene: -
J gene: TRBJ1-1
clone size: -
V gene: TRBV11-2
CDR3 length: 16
CDR3 protein: CASSLGGDNGITEAFF
CDR3 DNA: TGTGCCAGCAGCTTAGGGGGGGATAACGGTATCACTGAAGCTTTCTTT

D gene: -
J gene: TRBJ1-1
clone size: -
V gene: TRBV13
CDR3 length: 15
CDR3 protein: CASSSLLALNTEAFF
CDR3 DNA: TGTGCCAGCAGCTCCCTATTGGCCCTGAACACTGAAGCTTTCTTT

D gene: -
J gene: TRBJ1-2
clone size: -
V gene: TRBV25-1
CDR3 length: 17
CDR3 protein: CASKDNAGTLGHYGYTF
CDR3 DNA: TGTGCCAGCAAGGACAATGCCGGGACGTTGGGTCACTATGGCTACACCTTC

D gene: -
J gene: TRBJ1-1
clone size: -
V gene: TRBV28
CDR3 length: 14
CDR3 protein: CASSYGVVNTEAFF
CDR3 DNA: TGTGCCAGCAGTTACGGGGTCGTGAACACTGAAGCTTTCTTT

D gene: -
J gene: TRBJ1-1
clone size: -
V gene: TRBV13
CDR3 length: 14
CDR3 protein: CASSFLGGNTEAFF
CDR3 DNA: TGTGCCAGCAGCTTCCTTGGGGGGAACACTGAAGCTTTCTTT

D gene: -
J gene: TRBJ1-2
clone size: few
V gene: TRBV5-4
CDR3 length: 15
CDR3 protein: CASSSSDGVYYGYTF
CDR3 DNA: TGTGCCAGCAGCTCTTCCGATGGAGTTTACTATGGCTACACCTTC

D gene: -
J gene: TRBJ1-2
clone size: -
V gene: TRBV14
CDR3 length: 14
CDR3 protein: CASSQERGPRGYTF
CDR3 DNA: TGTGCCAGCAGCCAAGAGAGGGGCCCGAGAGGCTACACCTTC

D gene: -
J gene: TRBJ1-1
clone size: many
V gene: TRBV19
CDR3 length: 14
CDR3 protein: CASSPKTQGTEAFF
CDR3 DNA: TGTGCCAGTAGTCCCAAGACACAGGGCACTGAAGCTTTCTTT

D gene: -
J gene: TRBJ1-1
clone size: -
V gene: TRBV6-5
CDR3 length: 13
CDR3 protein: CASSYGRNTEAFF
CDR3 DNA: TGTGCCAGCAGTTACGGAAGGAACACTGAAGCTTTCTTT

D gene: -
J gene: TRBJ1-1
clone size: -
V gene: TRBV15
CDR3 length: 14
CDR3 protein: CATRRDWMNTEAFF
CDR3 DNA: TGTGCCACCAGGAGGGACTGGATGAACACTGAAGCTTTCTTT

D gene: -
J gene: TRBJ2-1
clone size: -
V gene: TRBV5-1
CDR3 length: 15
CDR3 protein: CASSFEESSYNEQFF
CDR3 DNA: TGCGCCAGCAGCTTTGAGGAGAGCTCCTACAATGAGCAGTTCTTC

D gene: -
J gene: TRBJ1-1
clone size: -
V gene: TRBV7-2
CDR3 length: 17
CDR3 protein: CASSSWGAGTKNTEAFF
CDR3 DNA: TGTGCCAGCAGCTCATGGGGGGCAGGGACGAAGAACACTGAAGCTTTCTTT

D gene: -
J gene: TRBJ1-2
clone size: -
V gene: TRBV5-6
CDR3 length: 15
CDR3 protein: CASSPDRNPIMGYTF
CDR3 DNA: TGTGCCAGCAGCCCAGACCGAAACCCGATCATGGGCTACACCTTC

D gene: -
J gene: TRBJ2-3
clone size: -
V gene: TRBV5-4
CDR3 length: 11
CDR3 protein: CASSYTDTQYF
CDR3 DNA: TGTGCCAGCAGCTATACAGATACGCAGTATTTT

D gene: -
J gene: TRBJ2-5
clone size: -
V gene: TRBV3-1/TRBV3-2
CDR3 length: 14
CDR3 protein: CASSQFSTGETQYF
CDR3 DNA: TGTGCCAGCAGCCAGTTTTCTACAGGGGAGACCCAGTACTTC

D gene: -
J gene: TRBJ2-1
clone size: -
V gene: TRBV9
CDR3 length: 16
CDR3 protein: CASSIQTTPRGNEQFF
CDR3 DNA: TGTGCCAGCAGCATCCAGACTACCCCGAGGGGAAATGAGCAGTTCTTC